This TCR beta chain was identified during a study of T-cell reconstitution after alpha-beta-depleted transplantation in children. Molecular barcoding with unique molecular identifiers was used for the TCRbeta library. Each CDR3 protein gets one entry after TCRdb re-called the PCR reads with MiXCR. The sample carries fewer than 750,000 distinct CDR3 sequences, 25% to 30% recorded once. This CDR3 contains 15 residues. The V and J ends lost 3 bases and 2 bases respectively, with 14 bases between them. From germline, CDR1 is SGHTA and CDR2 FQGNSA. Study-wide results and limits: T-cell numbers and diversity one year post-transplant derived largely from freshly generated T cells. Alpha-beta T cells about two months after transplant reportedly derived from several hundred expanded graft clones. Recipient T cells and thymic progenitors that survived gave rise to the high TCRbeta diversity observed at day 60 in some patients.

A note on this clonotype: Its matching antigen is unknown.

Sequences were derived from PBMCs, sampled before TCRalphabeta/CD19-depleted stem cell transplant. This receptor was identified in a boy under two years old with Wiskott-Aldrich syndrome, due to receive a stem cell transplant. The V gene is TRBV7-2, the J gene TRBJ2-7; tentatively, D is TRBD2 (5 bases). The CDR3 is CASSFSSGGPYEQYF. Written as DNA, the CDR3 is TGTGCCAGCAGCTTTTCGTCCGGAGGCCCCTACGAGCAGTACTTC.